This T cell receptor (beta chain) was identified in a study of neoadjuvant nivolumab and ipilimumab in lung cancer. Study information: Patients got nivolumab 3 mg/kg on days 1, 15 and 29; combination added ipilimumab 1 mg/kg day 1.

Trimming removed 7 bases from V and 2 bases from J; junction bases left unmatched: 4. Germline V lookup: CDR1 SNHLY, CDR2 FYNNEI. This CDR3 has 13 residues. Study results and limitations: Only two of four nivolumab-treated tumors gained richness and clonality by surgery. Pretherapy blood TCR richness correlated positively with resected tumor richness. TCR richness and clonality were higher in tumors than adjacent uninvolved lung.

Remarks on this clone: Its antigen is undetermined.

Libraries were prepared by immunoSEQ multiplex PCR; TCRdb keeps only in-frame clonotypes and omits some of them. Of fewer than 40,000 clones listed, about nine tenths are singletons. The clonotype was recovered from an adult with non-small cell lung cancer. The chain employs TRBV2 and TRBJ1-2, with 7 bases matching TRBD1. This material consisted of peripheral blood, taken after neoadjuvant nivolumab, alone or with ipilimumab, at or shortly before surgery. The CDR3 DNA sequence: TGTGCCAGCAACAGGGGACAGAACTATGGCTACACCTTC. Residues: CASNRGQNYGYTF. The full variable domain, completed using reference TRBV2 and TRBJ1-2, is EPEVTQTPSHQVTQMGQEVILRCVPISNHLYFYWYRQILGQKVEFLVSFYNNEISEKSEIFDDQFSVERPDGSNFTLKIRSTKLEDSAMYFCASNRGQNYGYTFGSGTRLTVV.